This T cell receptor beta chain was sequenced in a study of T cell clonotyping in hematopoietic cell transplantation (dated by TCRdb to about 2021). In the study overall: A total of 135 blood samples were collected in the study from roughly 33 consecutive transplant recipients and their related donors. Patients were recruited between 2015 and January 2017 and followed until late 2020 or death.

Overall results and qualifications from the work: Inverse Simpson Index values from donors and from recipients before transplant predicted broader TCR repertoire diversity after transplant. After transplant, TCR diversity in recipients dropped, and pathologically expanded clonotypes increased progressively from day 30 to day 180. Just a small fraction of recipient repertoires overlapped with donor repertoires, and more than 95% appeared de novo at the given depth. The sample size was limited and the cells went unsorted, which meant the CD4 and CD8 repertoire contributions could not be told apart.

The V and J ends are trimmed by 2 bases and 7 bases, leaving 22 bases between them. Taken from cysteine to phenylalanine, the CDR3 has 17 residues. Of all the DNA, just the CDR3 is kept, 51 bases in frame from base 1. The germline V gene sets CDR1 to SGHRS and CDR2 to YFSETQ. TCR beta CDR3 regions were amplified from genomic DNA with the immunoSEQ assay, a bias-controlled multiplex PCR using V- and J-specific primers. A proprietary barcode and Illumina adapter sequences were added to the CDR3 amplicons in a second PCR step. CDR3 libraries were sequenced on an Illumina MiSeq instrument. As for the original processing: immunoSEQ Analyzer 3.0 was used for export and quality control, with R Bioconductor and Immunarch used for downstream analyses. Only productive rearrangements in the normalized downsampled data set went into calculating the repertoire metrics. Pathologically expanded clonotypes were defined as those larger than 5 templates in the normalized cohort. The Inverse Simpson Index was used to measure repertoire diversity. CMV-specificity analyses were carried out on the non-normalized data set to capture all clonotypes. Sourced from immuneACCESS, this table was stored by TCRdb with only in-frame sequences that have V and J called. A share of the clones is absent; for the studies checked, an unresolved V gene accounts for under half, and the remainder has no known explanation. V and J calls and clone size come straight from that table; D and trimming were deduced from the DNA. A total of approximately 9,000 clones appear in this sample, over 60% of them only once. The top ten hold 45% of the sample.

This sample's time point label indicates: 180 days after allo-HCT. Recipient blood was collected about 28 days before transplant and at days 30, 100 and 180 after transplant. Using Nuclei Lysis Solution, genomic DNA was extracted from unfractionated peripheral blood mononuclear cells that were either fresh or cryopreserved. Concerning this clone itself: Its recognized antigen is unknown. One base away there is no much larger clone; base qualities are not given.

Sequencing was performed on peripheral blood mononuclear cells, taken 180 days after allogeneic stem cell transplant. In this chain, TRBV5-1 is recombined with TRBJ2-1; the D gene is not confidently resolved. The sequence was obtained from a female patient aged 45 to 65 who had an allogeneic stem cell transplant from a related donor, so the T cells may come from the graft donor. Some clones in this sample may be carry-over from other donors' samples. The CDR3 region has the sequence CASSLTLTSVGWNEQFF. The base sequence is TGCGCCAGCAGCTTAACTCTGACTTCTGTGGGTTGGAATGAGCAGTTCTTC. Beyond the CDR3, the reference TRBV5-1 and TRBJ2-1 genes provide the residues; the full variable domain reads: KAGVTQTPRYLIKTRGQQVTLSCSPISGHRSVSWYQQTPGQGLQFLFEYFSETQRNKGNFPGRFSGRQFSNSRSEMNVSTLELGDSALYLCASSLTLTSVGWNEQFFGPGTRLTVL.